The 30 T cell receptor beta chains listed next were all sequenced from one sample in a study of T cells in Graves' hyperthyroidism and ophthalmopathy (dated by TCRdb to about 2019). The protocol used for the library was multiplex PCR. The listed sequencing device is Illumina HiSeq 2000. TCR beta CDR3 regions were amplified from RNA transcripts. For the first round of RT-PCR on the TCR CDR3, the HTBI primer set was used together with the Qiagen OneStep RT-PCR kit. TCRdb reprocessing: public reads trimmed at Q25 with fastp, clones called with MiXCR, in-frame beta chains kept. Records with the same CDR3 protein are collapsed into one entry carrying the most frequent genes and DNA. The sample yields roughly 720,000 distinct CDR3 sequences; about 18% were counted once. The top ten clonotypes cover roughly 15% of the sample. Input material: blood. These receptors originate from a man in his fifties or sixties with Graves' hyperthyroidism.

There are many counts of this clonotype. CDR3 loop: CASRLAGDGGYETQYF. CDR3 nucleotide sequence: TGCGCCAGCCGACTAGCGGGAGATGGAGGATACGAGACCCAGTACTTC. This chain uses TRBV5-1 with TRBJ2-5; 12 bases are a match to TRBD2. J lost 5 bases, V lost 7 bases, and 12 bases had no gene match. The CDR3 runs to 16 residues. Germline V gene lookup returns CDR1 SGHRS and CDR2 YFSETQ.

The V call is TRBV2, the J call TRBJ2-5, with 11 bases matching TRBD2. V was pared by 1 base and J by 4 bases, with 5 bases of the junction left unmatched. Per germline, CDR1 SNHLY and CDR2 FYNNEI. The CDR3 sequence is 16 residues long. The CDR3 coding sequence is TGTGCCAGCAGTGAAGAGACTAGCGGGGTGGGAGAGACCCAGTACTTC. It translates to CASSEETSGVGETQYF.

This sequence joins TRBV24-1 and TRBJ2-2; D uncertain. The ends were cut back, 3 bases at V and 3 bases at J, with 10 bases in the middle. The germline gives CDR1 KGHDR, CDR2 SFDVKD. This CDR3 is built from 15 residues. CDR3 bases: TGTGCCACCAGTGATACAGACGCCGACACCGGGGAGCTGTTTTTT. The encoded protein is CATSDTDADTGELFF.

This clonotype was seen repeatedly, ten times or more. The chain employs TRBV5-5 and TRBJ2-4; no definite D call. This CDR3 is built from 15 residues. V was shortened by 3 bases and J by 1 base, with 11 bases between the two germline ends. CDR1 is SGHKS, CDR2 YYEKEE, per germline (reference sequence). CDR3: CASSSVTEAKNIQYF. CDR3 DNA: TGTGCCAGCAGCTCCGTAACGGAGGCCAAAAACATTCAGTACTTC.

This clonotype was recorded a few times. V usage is TRBV6-1 and J usage is TRBJ1-2; D may be TRBD1 (6 bases). CDR3 size: 20 residues. V dropped 1 base and J dropped 2 bases, with 26 bases sitting between them. Per germline, CDR1 MNHNS and CDR2 SASEGT. This CDR3 is CASSEVAFQGTSAPNYGYTF. CDR3 nucleotides: TGTGCCAGCAGTGAAGTTGCTTTTCAGGGGACGTCCGCCCCCAACTATGGCTACACCTTC.

The chain uses TRBV13 and TRBJ1-2; D gene uncertain. The V end was cut by 2 bases, the J end by 3 bases, with 10 bases between. Per the germline V gene, CDR1 is PRHDT and CDR2 is FYEKMQ (reference sequence). This CDR3 is built from 14 residues. CDR3 protein: CASSLSFSDYGYTF. CDR3 sequence (DNA): TGTGCCAGCAGCTTAAGTTTCAGCGACTATGGCTACACCTTC.

This clonotype was recorded at least ten times. The J gene is TRBJ1-1, the V gene TRBV12-3 or TRBV12-4; D possibly corresponds to TRBD1 (6 bases). This CDR3 is built from 16 residues. V gave up 3 bases and J gave up 5 bases, with 19 bases separating them. CDR3 DNA sequence: TGTGCCAGCAGTTTGATGGGGGGCCGGAGGGGGACTGAAGCTTTCTTT. It is translated as CASSLMGGRRGTEAFF.

Remarks on this clonotype: This may be a read error: a much more frequent sequence differs by one nucleotide. Because the CDR3 is missing its conserved closing phenylalanine or tryptophan, this is likely a read error. The chain joins TRBV15 to TRBJ2-3, with TRBD2 matching over 8 bases. Germline CDR1 is LNHNV and CDR2 is YYDKDF (reference sequence). The CDR3 contains 16 residues. With V trimmed by 1 base and J by 4 bases, 7 bases remained unmatched. Here the CDR3 reads CATSRAQRELADTQYV. In nucleotides, the CDR3 is TGTGCCACCAGCAGAGCGCAGCGGGAGTTAGCAGATACGCAGTATGTT.

V and J are TRBV27 and TRBJ2-2, with TRBD2 matching 14 bases. V lost 5 bases and J lost 3; bases outside the gene matches: 8. Germline V gene data show CDR1 as MNHEY and CDR2 as SMNVEV (reference sequence). The CDR3 is 18 amino acids. DNA for the CDR3: TGTGCCAGCAGTCCCCGACTAGCGGGAGGGCCCGACACCGGGGAGCTGTTTTTT. It yields the protein CASSPRLAGGPDTGELFF.

This clonotype has more than one count but fewer than ten. The J gene is TRBJ2-1, the V gene TRBV5-1; 9 bases line up with TRBD1. Germline V gene sequence: CDR1 SGHRS, CDR2 YFSETQ. V shed 3 bases and J 4 bases; nucleotides not matched to a gene: 5. The CDR3 totals 15 residues. The CDR3 DNA reads as TGCGCCAGCAGCTACGGACAGGGGCTATACAATGAGCAGTTCTTC. Amino acids: CASSYGQGLYNEQFF.

This clonotype came up a few times. V gene TRBV12-3 or TRBV12-4 combines with J gene TRBJ1-1; possible D gene TRBD1, 5 bases. This CDR3 comprises 14 residues. Trimming shortened V by 2 bases and J by 3 bases, and 10 bases separated the two germline ends. This CDR3 is CASSLRGGYTEAFF. CDR3 DNA: TGTGCCAGCAGTTTACGGGGGGGATACACTGAAGCTTTCTTT.

The chain links TRBV2 to TRBJ1-4; D possibly corresponds to TRBD1 (6 bases). This CDR3 contains 16 residues. Germline V CDR1 and CDR2: SNHLY, FYNNEI. Trimming stripped 5 bases from V and 5 bases from J, with 18 bases between. As DNA, the CDR3 is TGTGCCAGCAGTTCCCCTCGGCGTCAGGGGAATGAAAAACTGTTTTTT. This translates into CASSSPRRQGNEKLFF.

The V gene is TRBV5-1, the J gene TRBJ2-7; 10 bases are shared with TRBD1. Germline lookup yields CDR1 SGHRS and CDR2 YFSETQ. V lost 7 bases, J lost 3 bases, and 10 bases stayed unmatched. CDR3 length: 15 residues. The CDR3 DNA reads TGCGCCAGCGCCGATGGGTGGGACAGGGGCTACGAGCAGTACTTC. Its translation: CASADGWDRGYEQYF.

The chain couples TRBV20-1 to TRBJ2-7; D possibly matches TRBD1 or TRBD2 (6 bases each). Per the germline V gene, CDR1 is DFQATT and CDR2 is SNEGSKA (reference sequence). The germline V and J ends were trimmed by 0 bases and 7 bases, with 13 bases remaining between them. The CDR3 spans 13 residues. CDR3 in amino acids: CSARDMQGTEQYF. The CDR3 nucleotides read TGCAGTGCTAGAGACATGCAGGGGACTGAGCAGTACTTC.

This clonotype was seen more than once but under ten times. The genes are TRBV28 and TRBJ2-7, with D uncertain. The V and J ends lost 6 bases and 5 bases respectively, with 11 bases between them. The CDR3 covers 12 residues. CDR1 MDHEN and CDR2 SYDVKM come from the germline V gene. In DNA, the CDR3 is TGTGCCAGCAGCGAGAGAACTGACGAGCAGTACTTC. This translates into CASSERTDEQYF.

This clonotype was detected only once. The V call is TRBV7-2, the J call TRBJ1-1; 9 positions agree with TRBD1. V lost 5 bases, J lost 2 bases, and 6 bases stayed unmatched. The V gene's germline CDR1 is SGHTA and CDR2 FQGNSA. The CDR3 extends over 15 amino acids. CDR3 sequence (DNA): TGTGCCAGCAGCGCCCACAGGGGGCCTAACACTGAAGCTTTCTTT. Amino acid sequence: CASSAHRGPNTEAFF.

Ten or more counts support this clonotype. The chain employs TRBV2 and TRBJ2-1; D is possibly TRBD1 (5 bases). V was pared by 8 bases and J by 4 bases, with 12 bases between. This CDR3 comprises 13 residues. CDR1 SNHLY and CDR2 FYNNEI come from the germline V gene. For the CDR3, the DNA is TGTGCCAGCGTGACAGAGCAATACAATGAGCAGTTCTTC. It encodes CASVTEQYNEQFF.

This clonotype is a singleton in its sample. The chain joins TRBV28 to TRBJ2-6; the D is unclear. The CDR3 has 14 residues. Germline V CDR1 and CDR2: MDHEN, SYDVKM. Trimming removed 7 bases from V and 2 bases from J, with 9 bases in between. DNA for the CDR3: TGTGCCAGCACAATGACTGCTGGGGCCAACGTCCTGACTTTC. Translation gives CASTMTAGANVLTF.

This clonotype was observed at least ten times. The V gene is TRBV7-2, the J gene TRBJ2-5, with 12 bases lining up with TRBD2. The germline CDR1 and CDR2 sequences are SGHTA and FQGNSA. The CDR3 totals 14 residues. The ends lost 6 bases at V and 5 bases at J; junction bases unmatched: 4. The CDR3 protein is CASSLLAGGETQYF. The CDR3 bases are TGTGCCAGCAGTTTACTAGCGGGAGGTGAGACCCAGTACTTC.

This clonotype appeared many times. The chain employs TRBV5-1 and TRBJ2-7; D may be TRBD2 (6 bases). This CDR3 has 15 residues. The ends were cut back, 0 bases at V and 1 base at J, with 11 bases in the middle. Germline V lookup: CDR1 SGHRS, CDR2 YFSETQ. The CDR3 bases are TGCGCCAGCAGCTTGGCCGGGAGATCTTCCTACGAGCAGTACTTC. Translated, it gives CASSLAGRSSYEQYF.

The chain uses TRBV7-9 and TRBJ2-7; D unresolved. Germline CDR1 SEHNR, CDR2 FQNEAQ (reference sequence). The CDR3 extends over 13 amino acids. The V gene lost 4 bases and the J gene lost 2 bases, with 9 bases spanning the gap. CDR3: CASSSQATYEQYF. The CDR3 nucleotides read TGTGCCAGCAGCTCCCAGGCGACCTACGAGCAGTACTTC. The full variable domain, with the rest looked up from reference TRBV7-9 and TRBJ2-7, is DTGVSQNPRHKITKRGQNVTFRCDPISEHNRLYWYRQTLGQGPEFLTYFQNEAQLEKSRLLSDRFSAERPKGSFSTLEIQRTEQGDSAMYLCASSSQATYEQYFGPGTRLTVT.

The chain employs TRBV18 and TRBJ2-2; 10 bases line up with TRBD2. V lost 1 base, J lost 5 bases, and 4 bases stayed unmatched. This CDR3 has 16 amino acids. Germline V lookup: CDR1 KGHSH, CDR2 LQKENI. The CDR3 sequence: CASSPLQLAGTGELFF. The CDR3 bases are TGTGCCAGCTCACCACTGCAACTAGCGGGAACCGGGGAGCTGTTTTTT. Combining the CDR3 with reference TRBV18 and TRBJ2-2 gives the whole variable domain NAGVMQNPRHLVRRRGQEARLRCSPMKGHSHVYWYRQLPEEGLKFMVYLQKENIIDESGMPKERFSAEFPKEGPSILRIQQVVRGDSAAYFCASSPLQLAGTGELFFGEGSRLTVL.

For the CDR3, the DNA is TGTGCCAGCAGTTTCCGGACAGGGGGCGGGAATGAGCAGTTCTTC. This gives the protein CASSFRTGGGNEQFF. The J gene is TRBJ2-1, the V gene TRBV28; 11 bases map to TRBD1. The CDR3 consists of 15 residues. Germline V CDR1 and CDR2: MDHEN, SYDVKM. V dropped 3 bases and J dropped 7; count of bases not matched to a gene: 5.

This clonotype came up many times. The J gene is TRBJ2-7, the V gene TRBV11-2, with D perhaps being TRBD1 or TRBD2 (5 bases each). The CDR3 loop spans 12 amino acids. Germline values: CDR1 SGHAT, CDR2 FQNNGV. Trimming took off 3 bases at V and 7 bases at J, with 10 bases between the two ends. The CDR3: CASSFVGREQYF. In nucleotides, the CDR3 is TGTGCCAGCAGCTTTGTGGGACGGGAGCAGTACTTC.

In its sample, this clonotype was seen a few times. This chain links TRBV5-1 with TRBJ2-1, with D perhaps matching TRBD2 (6 bases). This CDR3 region has 15 residues. Deletions cut 4 bases from V and 3 bases from J, with 14 bases between. In germline, CDR1 is SGHRS, CDR2 YFSETQ. CDR3 sequence: CASSQGLRDYNEQFF. In DNA, the CDR3 is TGCGCCAGCAGCCAAGGACTACGGGACTACAATGAGCAGTTCTTC.

This clonotype has at least ten counts. This chain connects TRBV7-9 to TRBJ2-3; tentative D call: TRBD2 (6 bases). Germline lookup yields CDR1 SEHNR and CDR2 FQNEAQ (reference sequence). The V end was cut by 6 bases, the J end by 4 bases, with 14 bases between. The CDR3 length is 14 residues. DNA of the CDR3: TGTGCCAGCAGTTCCGGGACTCTGGCAGATACGCAGTATTTT. Protein sequence: CASSSGTLADTQYF.

The rearrangement uses TRBV27 and TRBJ2-3, with D perhaps given as TRBD1 or TRBD2 (5 bases each). Germline V lookup: CDR1 MNHEY, CDR2 SMNVEV (reference sequence). Trimming pared 6 bases from V and 0 bases from J, leaving 16 bases between. There are 16 residues in the CDR3. CDR3 in amino acids: CASRGLARDSTDTQYF. In nucleotides, the CDR3 is TGTGCCAGCAGGGGGCTGGCGAGGGACAGCACAGATACGCAGTATTTT.

This clonotype was seen many times. This could be a read error, since a much larger clone is one nucleotide away. The CDR3 DNA is TGTGCCAGCAGCTTTGGACTAGCGGGAGCCTACAATGAGCAGTTCTTC. Translating gives CASSFGLAGAYNEQFF. The chain recombines TRBV6-1 with TRBJ2-1; TRBD2 matches at 13 bases. This CDR3 is built from 16 residues. The ends lost 6 bases at V and 2 bases at J; junction bases unmatched: 4. Germline lookup yields CDR1 MNHNS and CDR2 SASEGT.

The table lists this clonotype with many counts. The chain couples TRBV28 to TRBJ2-7; D is uncertain. From germline, CDR1 is MDHEN and CDR2 SYDVKM. CDR3 length equals 11 residues. V lost 7 bases, J lost 8 bases, and 12 bases lay in between. The chain's CDR3 is CASTIGYQQYF. CDR3 coding DNA: TGTGCCAGCACGATCGGGTATCAGCAGTACTTC.

This clonotype was seen ten or more times. In DNA form, the CDR3 reads TGTGCCAGTACTCGTGGACAGGGGAATTACGAGCAGTACTTC. Protein sequence: CASTRGQGNYEQYF. The rearrangement joins TRBV19 to TRBJ2-7, with 9 bases identical to TRBD1. In germline, CDR1 is LNHDA, CDR2 SQIVND (reference sequence). The J segment lost 4 bases and the V segment lost 7 bases, leaving 8 bases of the junction unmatched. There are 14 residues in the CDR3.